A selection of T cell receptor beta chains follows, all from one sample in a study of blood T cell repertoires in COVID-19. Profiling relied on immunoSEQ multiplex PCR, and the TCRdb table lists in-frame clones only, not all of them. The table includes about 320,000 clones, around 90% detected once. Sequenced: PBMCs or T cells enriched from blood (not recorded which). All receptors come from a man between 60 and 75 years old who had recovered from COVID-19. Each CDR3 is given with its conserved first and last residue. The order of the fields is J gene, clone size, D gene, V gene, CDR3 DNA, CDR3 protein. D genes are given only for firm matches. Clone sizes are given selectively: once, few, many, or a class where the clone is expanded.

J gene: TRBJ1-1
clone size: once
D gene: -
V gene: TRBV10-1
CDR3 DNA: TGCGCCAGCAGTGAGTCTGGGGGCTCCACTGAAGCTTTCTTT
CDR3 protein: CASSESGGSTEAFF

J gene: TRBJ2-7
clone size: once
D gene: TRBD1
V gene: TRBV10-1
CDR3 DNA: TGCGCCAGCAGTGAGTCAGCCCGGGACAGGGAACCCTACGAGCAGTACTTC
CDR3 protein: CASSESARDREPYEQYF

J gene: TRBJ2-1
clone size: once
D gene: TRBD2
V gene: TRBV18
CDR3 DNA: TGTGCCAGCTCACCACCGGTAGCGGGAGGGCCCAATGAGCAGTTCTTC
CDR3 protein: CASSPPVAGGPNEQFF

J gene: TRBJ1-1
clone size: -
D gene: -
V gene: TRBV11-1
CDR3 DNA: TGTGCCAGCAGCTTAGATCGGACAACAAACACTGAAGCTTTCTTT
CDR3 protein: CASSLDRTTNTEAFF

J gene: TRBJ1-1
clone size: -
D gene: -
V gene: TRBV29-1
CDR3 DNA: TGCAGCGTGGGGGGGGGCACTGAAGCTTTCTTT
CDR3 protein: CSVGGGTEAFF

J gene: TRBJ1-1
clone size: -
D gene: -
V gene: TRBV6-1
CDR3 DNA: TGTGCCAGCAGTGAATTAAGGCAGACAGAAGCTTTCTTT
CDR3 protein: CASSELRQTEAFF

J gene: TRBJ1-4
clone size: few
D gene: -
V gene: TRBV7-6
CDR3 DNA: TGTGCCAGCAGCCAAAGACAGGATGCCTTCGGGAAACTGTTTTTT
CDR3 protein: CASSQRQDAFGKLFF

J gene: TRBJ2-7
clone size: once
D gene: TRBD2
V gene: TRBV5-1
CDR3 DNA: TGCGCCAGCAGCTTGAGAACGAGGCTAGCGGGAGGTGGCACCTACGAGCAGTACTTC
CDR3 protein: CASSLRTRLAGGGTYEQYF

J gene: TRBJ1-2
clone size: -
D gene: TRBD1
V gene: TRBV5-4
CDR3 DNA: TGTGCCAGCAGCCGGGACAGGGCCCAGAACTATGGCTACACCTTC
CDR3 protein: CASSRDRAQNYGYTF

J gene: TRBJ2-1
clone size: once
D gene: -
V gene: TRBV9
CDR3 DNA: TGTGCCAGCAGCGTAGCGGGCAGGGGATACGAGCAGTTCTTC
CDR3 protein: CASSVAGRGYEQFF

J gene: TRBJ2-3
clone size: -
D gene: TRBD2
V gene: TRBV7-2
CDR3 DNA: TGTGCCAGCAGCTTGCTAGCGGGAGATTTAGATACGCAGTATTTT
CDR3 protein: CASSLLAGDLDTQYF

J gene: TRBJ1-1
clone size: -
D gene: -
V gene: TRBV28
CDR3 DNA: TGTGCCAGTCTAGACGGGGATCGCACTGAAGCTTTCTTT
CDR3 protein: CASLDGDRTEAFF

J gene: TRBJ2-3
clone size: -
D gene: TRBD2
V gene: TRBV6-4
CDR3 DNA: TGTGCCAGCAGCCACTCAGCGGGAAGCACAGATACGCAGTATTTT
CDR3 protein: CASSHSAGSTDTQYF

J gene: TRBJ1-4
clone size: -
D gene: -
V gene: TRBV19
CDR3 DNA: TGTGCCAGTAGTACCCCGCTGGCAGGGTGGAATGAAAAACTGTTTTTT
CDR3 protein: CASSTPLAGWNEKLFF

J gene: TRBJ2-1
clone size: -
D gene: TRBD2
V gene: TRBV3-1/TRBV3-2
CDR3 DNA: TGTGCCAGCAGCCAAGAAACTTCAGCGGGAGGGCGGTCCTACAATGAGCAGTTCTTC
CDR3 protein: CASSQETSAGGRSYNEQFF

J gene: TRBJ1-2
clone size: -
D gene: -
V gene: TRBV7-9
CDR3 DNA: TGTTCCGCTAACTATGGCTACACCTTC
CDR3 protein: CSANYGYTF

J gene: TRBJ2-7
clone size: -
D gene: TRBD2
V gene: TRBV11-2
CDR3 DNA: TGTGCCAGCAGCACCCGACGGACTAGCGGGAATATAGGCTACGAGCAGTACTTC
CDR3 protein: CASSTRRTSGNIGYEQYF